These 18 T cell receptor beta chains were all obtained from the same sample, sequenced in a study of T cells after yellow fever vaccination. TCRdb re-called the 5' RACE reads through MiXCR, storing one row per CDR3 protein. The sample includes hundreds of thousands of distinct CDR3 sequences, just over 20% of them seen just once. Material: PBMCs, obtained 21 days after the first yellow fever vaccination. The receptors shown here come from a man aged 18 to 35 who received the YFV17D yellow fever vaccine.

This CDR3 reads CASSQDGRKNNEQFF. In DNA form, the CDR3 reads TGCGCCAGCAGCCAAGATGGGCGAAAGAACAATGAGCAGTTCTTC. The chain carries TRBV4-3 and TRBJ2-1; D ambiguous. V was cut by 0 bases and J by 5 bases, with 11 bases left in between. Germline loops: CDR1 LGHNA, CDR2 YSLEER. There are 15 residues in the CDR3.

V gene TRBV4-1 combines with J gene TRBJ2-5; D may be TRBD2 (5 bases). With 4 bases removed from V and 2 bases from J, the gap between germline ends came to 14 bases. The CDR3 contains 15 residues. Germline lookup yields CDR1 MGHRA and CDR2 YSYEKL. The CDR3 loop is CASSPDGVSQETQYF. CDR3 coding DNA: TGCGCCAGCAGCCCCGACGGGGTTTCTCAAGAGACCCAGTACTTC.

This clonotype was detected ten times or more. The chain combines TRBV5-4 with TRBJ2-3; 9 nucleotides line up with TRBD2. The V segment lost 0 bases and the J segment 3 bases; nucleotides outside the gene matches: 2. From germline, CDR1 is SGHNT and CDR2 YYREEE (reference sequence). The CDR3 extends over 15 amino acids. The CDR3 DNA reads TGTGCCAGCAGCTTGGAAACTAGCGGGACAGATACGCAGTATTTT. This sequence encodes CASSLETSGTDTQYF.

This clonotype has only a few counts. In DNA form, the CDR3 reads TGTGCCAGCAGCCAAGGCCCTAGCGGGGCCGCAAATGAGCAGTTCTTC. Amino acid sequence: CASSQGPSGAANEQFF. The chain has TRBV3-1 and TRBJ2-1; 9 bases fit TRBD2. The CDR3 has 16 residues. CDR1 and CDR2 (germline): LGHDT, YNNKEL (reference sequence). V was clipped by 1 base and J by 7 bases; unmatched bases: 8.

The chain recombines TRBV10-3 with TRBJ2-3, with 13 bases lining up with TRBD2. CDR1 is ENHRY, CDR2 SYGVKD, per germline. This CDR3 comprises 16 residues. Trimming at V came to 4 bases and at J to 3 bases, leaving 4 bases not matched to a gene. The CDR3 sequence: CAISGTSGGATDTQYF. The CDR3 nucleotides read TGTGCCATCAGTGGAACTAGCGGGGGGGCAACAGATACGCAGTATTTT.

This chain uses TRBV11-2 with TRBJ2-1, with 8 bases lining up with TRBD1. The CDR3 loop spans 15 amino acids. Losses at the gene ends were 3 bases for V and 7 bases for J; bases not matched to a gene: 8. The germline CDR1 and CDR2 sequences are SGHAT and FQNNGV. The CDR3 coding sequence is TGTGCCAGCAGCTTGGACAGGGCCACCGGAAATGAGCAGTTCTTC. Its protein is CASSLDRATGNEQFF. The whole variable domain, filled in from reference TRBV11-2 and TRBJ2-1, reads EAGVAQSPRYKIIEKRQSVAFWCNPISGHATLYWYQQILGQGPKLLIQFQNNGVVDDSQLPKDRFSAERLKGVDSTLKIQPAKLEDSAVYLCASSLDRATGNEQFFGPGTRLTVL.

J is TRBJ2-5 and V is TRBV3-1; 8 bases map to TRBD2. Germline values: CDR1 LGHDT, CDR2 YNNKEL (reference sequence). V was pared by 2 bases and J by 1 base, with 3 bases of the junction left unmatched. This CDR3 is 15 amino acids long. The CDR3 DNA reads TGTGCCAGCAGCCAAACCGGGGGGGTCCAAGAGACCCAGTACTTC. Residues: CASSQTGGVQETQYF.

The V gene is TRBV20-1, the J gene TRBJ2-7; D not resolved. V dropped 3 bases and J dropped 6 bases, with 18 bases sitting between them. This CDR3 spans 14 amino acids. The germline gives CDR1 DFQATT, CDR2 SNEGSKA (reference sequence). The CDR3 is CSASLPGLGSEQYF. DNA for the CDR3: TGCAGTGCTAGTCTCCCCGGTTTGGGTAGCGAGCAGTACTTC.

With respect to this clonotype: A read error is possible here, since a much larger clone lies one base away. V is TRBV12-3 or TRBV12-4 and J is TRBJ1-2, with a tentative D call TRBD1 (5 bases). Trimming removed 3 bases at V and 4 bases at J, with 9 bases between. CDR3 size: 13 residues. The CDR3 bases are TGTGCCAGCAGTTTCGGGGGGACCTATGGCTACACCTTC. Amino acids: CASSFGGTYGYTF.

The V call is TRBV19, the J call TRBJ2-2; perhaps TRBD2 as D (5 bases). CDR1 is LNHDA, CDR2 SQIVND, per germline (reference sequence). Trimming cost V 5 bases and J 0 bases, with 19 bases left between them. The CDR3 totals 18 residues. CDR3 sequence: CASSAPLRGIANTGELFF. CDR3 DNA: TGTGCCAGTAGTGCCCCCCTCCGGGGAATAGCGAACACCGGGGAGCTGTTTTTT.

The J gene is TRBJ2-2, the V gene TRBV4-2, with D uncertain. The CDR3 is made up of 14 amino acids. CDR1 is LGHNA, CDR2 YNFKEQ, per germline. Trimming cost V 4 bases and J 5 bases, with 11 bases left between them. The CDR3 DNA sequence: TGTGCCAGCAGCCGGACCCACCAAACCGGGGAGCTGTTTTTT. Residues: CASSRTHQTGELFF.

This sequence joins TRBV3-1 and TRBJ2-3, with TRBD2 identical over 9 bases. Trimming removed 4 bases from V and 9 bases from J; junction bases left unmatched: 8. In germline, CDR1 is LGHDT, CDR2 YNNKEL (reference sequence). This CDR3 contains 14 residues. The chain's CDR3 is CASSLTASGDTQYF. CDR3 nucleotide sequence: TGTGCCAGCAGCCTCACGGCTAGCGGGGACACGCAGTATTTT.

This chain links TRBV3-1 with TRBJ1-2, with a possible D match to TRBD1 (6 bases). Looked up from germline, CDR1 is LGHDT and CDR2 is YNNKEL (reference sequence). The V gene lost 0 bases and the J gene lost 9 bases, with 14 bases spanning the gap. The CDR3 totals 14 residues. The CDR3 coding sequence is TGTGCCAGCAGCCAAGACGGGACACCAAGAAGCTACACCTTC. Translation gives CASSQDGTPRSYTF.

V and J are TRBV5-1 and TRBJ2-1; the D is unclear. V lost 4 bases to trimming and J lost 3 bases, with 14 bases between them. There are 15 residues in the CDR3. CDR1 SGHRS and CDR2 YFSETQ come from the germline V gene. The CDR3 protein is CASSVALWDYNEQFF. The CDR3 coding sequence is TGCGCCAGCAGCGTGGCCCTGTGGGACTACAATGAGCAGTTCTTC. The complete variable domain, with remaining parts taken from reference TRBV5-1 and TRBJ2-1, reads KAGVTQTPRYLIKTRGQQVTLSCSPISGHRSVSWYQQTPGQGLQFLFEYFSETQRNKGNFPGRFSGRQFSNSRSEMNVSTLELGDSALYLCASSVALWDYNEQFFGPGTRLTVL.

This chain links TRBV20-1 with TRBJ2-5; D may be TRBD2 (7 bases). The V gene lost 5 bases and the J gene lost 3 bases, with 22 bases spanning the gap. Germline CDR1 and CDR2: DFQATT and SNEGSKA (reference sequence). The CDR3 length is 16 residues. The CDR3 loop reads CSASDRRETLKETQYF. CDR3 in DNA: TGCAGTGCTTCCGACAGGCGGGAGACTTTAAAAGAGACCCAGTACTTC.

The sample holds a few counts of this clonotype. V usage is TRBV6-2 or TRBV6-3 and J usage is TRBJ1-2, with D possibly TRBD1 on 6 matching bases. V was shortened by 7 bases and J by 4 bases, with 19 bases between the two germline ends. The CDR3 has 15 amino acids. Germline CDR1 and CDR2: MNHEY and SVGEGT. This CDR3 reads CASNRRDKGSYGYTF. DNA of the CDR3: TGTGCCAGCAATCGCCGGGACAAGGGGTCCTATGGCTACACCTTC.

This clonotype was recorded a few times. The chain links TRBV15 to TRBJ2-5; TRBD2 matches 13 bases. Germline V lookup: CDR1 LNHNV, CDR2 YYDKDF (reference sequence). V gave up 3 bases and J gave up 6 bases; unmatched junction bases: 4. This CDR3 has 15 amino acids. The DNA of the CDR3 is TGTGCCACCAGCAGCGGACTAGCGGGGGCCAAGACCCAGTACTTC. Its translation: CATSSGLAGAKTQYF. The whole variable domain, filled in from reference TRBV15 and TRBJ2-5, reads DAMVIQNPRYQVTQFGKPVTLSCSQTLNHNVMYWYQQKSSQAPKLLFHYYDKDFNNEADTPDNFQSRRPNTSFCFLDIRSPGLGDTAMYLCATSSGLAGAKTQYFGPGTRLLVL.

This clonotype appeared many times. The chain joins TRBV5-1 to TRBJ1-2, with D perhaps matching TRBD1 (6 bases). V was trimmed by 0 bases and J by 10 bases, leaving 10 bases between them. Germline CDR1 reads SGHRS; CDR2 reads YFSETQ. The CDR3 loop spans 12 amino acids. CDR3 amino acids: CASSLGGRDYTF. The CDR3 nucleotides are TGCGCCAGCAGCTTGGGGGGGCGAGACTACACCTTC. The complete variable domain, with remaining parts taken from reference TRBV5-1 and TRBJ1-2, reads KAGVTQTPRYLIKTRGQQVTLSCSPISGHRSVSWYQQTPGQGLQFLFEYFSETQRNKGNFPGRFSGRQFSNSRSEMNVSTLELGDSALYLCASSLGGRDYTFGSGTRLTVV.